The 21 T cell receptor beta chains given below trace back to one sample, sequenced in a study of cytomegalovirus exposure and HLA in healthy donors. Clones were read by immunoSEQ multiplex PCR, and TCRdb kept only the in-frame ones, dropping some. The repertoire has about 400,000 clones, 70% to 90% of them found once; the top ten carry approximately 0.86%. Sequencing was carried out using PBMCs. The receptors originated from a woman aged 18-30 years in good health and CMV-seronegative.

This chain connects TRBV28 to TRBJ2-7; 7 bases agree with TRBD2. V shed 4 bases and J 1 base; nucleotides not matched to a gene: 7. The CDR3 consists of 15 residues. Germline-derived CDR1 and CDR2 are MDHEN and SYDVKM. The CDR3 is CASSSAAGSSYEQYF. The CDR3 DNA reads TGTGCCAGCAGTTCGGCAGCGGGGTCTTCCTACGAGCAGTACTTC.

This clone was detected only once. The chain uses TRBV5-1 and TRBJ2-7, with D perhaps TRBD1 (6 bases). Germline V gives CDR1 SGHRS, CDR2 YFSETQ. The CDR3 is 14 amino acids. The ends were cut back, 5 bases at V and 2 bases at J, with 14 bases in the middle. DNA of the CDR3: TGCGCCAGCAGTTCCGGCAGGGGTGCCTACGAGCAGTACTTC. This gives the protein CASSSGRGAYEQYF.

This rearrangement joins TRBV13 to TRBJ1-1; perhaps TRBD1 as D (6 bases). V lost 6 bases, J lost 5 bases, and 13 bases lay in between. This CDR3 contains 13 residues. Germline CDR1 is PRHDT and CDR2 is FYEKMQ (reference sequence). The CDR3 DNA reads TGTGCCAGCAGGAAAGTGAGGGGGACTGAAGCTTTCTTT. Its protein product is CASRKVRGTEAFF. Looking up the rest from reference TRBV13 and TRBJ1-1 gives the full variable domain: AAGVIQSPRHLIKEKRETATLKCYPIPRHDTVYWYQQGPGQDPQFLISFYEKMQSDKGSIPDRFSAQQFSDYHSELNMSSLELGDSALYFCASRKVRGTEAFFGQGTRLTVV.

The CDR3, as DNA: TGTGCCAGTAGTTCGGGACAGGGGAATGAAAAACTGTTTTTT. This gives the protein CASSSGQGNEKLFF. The chain has TRBV19 and TRBJ1-4; 10 bases agree with TRBD1. The CDR3 sequence is 14 residues long. Per the germline V gene, CDR1 is LNHDA and CDR2 is SQIVND (reference sequence). V shed 5 bases and J 5 bases; nucleotides not matched to a gene: 2.

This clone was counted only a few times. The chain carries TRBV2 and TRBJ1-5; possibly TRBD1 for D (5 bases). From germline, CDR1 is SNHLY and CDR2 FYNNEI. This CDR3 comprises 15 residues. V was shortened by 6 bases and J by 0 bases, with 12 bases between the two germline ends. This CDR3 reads CASRLDRNSNQPQHF. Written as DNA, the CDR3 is TGTGCCAGCAGGCTCGACAGAAATAGCAATCAGCCCCAGCATTTT.

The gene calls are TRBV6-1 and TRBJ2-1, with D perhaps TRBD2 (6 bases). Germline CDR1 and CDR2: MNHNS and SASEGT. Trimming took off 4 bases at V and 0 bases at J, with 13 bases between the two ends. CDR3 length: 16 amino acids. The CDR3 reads CASSGRDSSSYNEQFF. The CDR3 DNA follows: TGTGCCAGCAGTGGCCGGGACTCGAGCTCCTACAATGAGCAGTTCTTC.

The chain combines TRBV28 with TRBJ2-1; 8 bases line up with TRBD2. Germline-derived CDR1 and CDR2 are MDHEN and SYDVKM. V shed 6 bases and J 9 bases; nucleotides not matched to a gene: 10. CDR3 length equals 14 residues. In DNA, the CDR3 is TGTGCCAGCAGGAGGATCGGGACTAGTACTGAGCAGTTCTTC. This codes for CASRRIGTSTEQFF.

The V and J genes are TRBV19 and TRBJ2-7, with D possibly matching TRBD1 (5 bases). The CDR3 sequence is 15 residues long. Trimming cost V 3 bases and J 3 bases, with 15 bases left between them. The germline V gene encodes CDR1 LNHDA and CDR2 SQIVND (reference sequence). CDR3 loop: CASSMQGREVYEQYF. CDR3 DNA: TGTGCCAGTAGTATGCAGGGCAGGGAAGTCTACGAGCAGTACTTC.

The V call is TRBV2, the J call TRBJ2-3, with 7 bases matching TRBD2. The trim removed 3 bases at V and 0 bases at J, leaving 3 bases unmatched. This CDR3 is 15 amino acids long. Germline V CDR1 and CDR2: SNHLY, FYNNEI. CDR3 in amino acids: CASSEGRGSTDTQYF. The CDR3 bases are TGTGCCAGCAGTGAGGGGCGGGGGAGCACAGATACGCAGTATTTT.

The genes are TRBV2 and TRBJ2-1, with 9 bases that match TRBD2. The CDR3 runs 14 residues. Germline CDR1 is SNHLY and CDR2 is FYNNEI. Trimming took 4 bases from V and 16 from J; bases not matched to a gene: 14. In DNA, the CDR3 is TGTGCCAGCAGTGTCGCTGCGCGGGGGGGCAGCGACTTCTTC. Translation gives CASSVAARGGSDFF.

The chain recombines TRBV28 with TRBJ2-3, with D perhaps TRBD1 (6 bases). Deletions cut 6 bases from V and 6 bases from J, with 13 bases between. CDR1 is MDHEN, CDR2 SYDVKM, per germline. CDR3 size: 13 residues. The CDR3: CASSLGGWDTQYF. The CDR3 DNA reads TGTGCCAGCAGCCTTGGGGGCTGGGATACGCAGTATTTT.

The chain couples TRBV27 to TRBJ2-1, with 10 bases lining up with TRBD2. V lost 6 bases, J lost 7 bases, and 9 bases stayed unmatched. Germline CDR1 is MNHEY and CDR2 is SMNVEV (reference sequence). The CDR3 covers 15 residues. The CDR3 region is CASRSGLAVINEQFF. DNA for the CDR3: TGTGCCAGCAGGTCCGGACTAGCGGTCATTAATGAGCAGTTCTTC.

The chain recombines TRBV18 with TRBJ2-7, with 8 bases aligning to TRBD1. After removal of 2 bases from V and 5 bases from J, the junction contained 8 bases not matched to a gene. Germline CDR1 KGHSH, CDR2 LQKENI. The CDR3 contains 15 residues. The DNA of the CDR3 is TGTGCCAGCTCACCATATCAGACAGGGGCCAACGAGCAGTACTTC. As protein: CASSPYQTGANEQYF.

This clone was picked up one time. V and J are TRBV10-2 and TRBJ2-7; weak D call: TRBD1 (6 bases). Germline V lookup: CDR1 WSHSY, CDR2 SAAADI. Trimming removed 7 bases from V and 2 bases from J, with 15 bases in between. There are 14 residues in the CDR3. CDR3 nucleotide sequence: TGCGCCAGCATTTCGACAGGCCCGACCTACGAGCAGTACTTC. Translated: CASISTGPTYEQYF.

CDR3 residues: CASSFSRRDRAGRYEQYF. The CDR3 DNA follows: TGTGCCAGCAGTTTTTCCCGCCGGGACCGAGCGGGCCGTTACGAGCAGTACTTC. The chain employs TRBV28 and TRBJ2-7; TRBD2 is a possible D gene (6 bases). The V gene's germline CDR1 is MDHEN and CDR2 SYDVKM. The CDR3 contains 18 residues. V lost 3 bases and J 4 bases, leaving 25 bases between the germline ends.

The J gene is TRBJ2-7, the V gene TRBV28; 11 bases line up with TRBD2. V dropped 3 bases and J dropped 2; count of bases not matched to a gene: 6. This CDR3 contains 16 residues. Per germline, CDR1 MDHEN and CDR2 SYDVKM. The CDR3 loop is CASSFGTSGRAYEQYF. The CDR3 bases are TGTGCCAGCAGTTTTGGGACTAGCGGTCGGGCCTACGAGCAGTACTTC.

The CDR3 coding sequence is TGTGCCACCCGTAGCGGGGCATCCTCCTACGAGCAGTACTTC. This sequence encodes CATRSGASSYEQYF. The chain recombines TRBV2 with TRBJ2-7, with TRBD2 identical over 8 bases. Per germline, CDR1 SNHLY and CDR2 FYNNEI. The CDR3 is made up of 14 amino acids. The V and J ends lost 10 bases and 0 bases, in that order; junction bases with no gene match: 8.

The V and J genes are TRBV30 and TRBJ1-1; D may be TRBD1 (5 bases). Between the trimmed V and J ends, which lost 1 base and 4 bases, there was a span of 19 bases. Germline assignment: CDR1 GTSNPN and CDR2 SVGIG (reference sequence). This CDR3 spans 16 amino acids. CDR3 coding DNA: TGTGCCTGGAGTGAAGGCAGGTGGGGGGAAGGCACTGAAGCTTTCTTT. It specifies CAWSEGRWGEGTEAFF.

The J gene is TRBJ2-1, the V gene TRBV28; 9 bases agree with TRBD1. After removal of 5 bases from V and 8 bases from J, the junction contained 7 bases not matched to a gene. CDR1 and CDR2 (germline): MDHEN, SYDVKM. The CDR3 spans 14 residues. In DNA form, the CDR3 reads TGTGCCAGCAGTGGGGACAGGGAAAGGGATGAGCAGTTCTTC. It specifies CASSGDRERDEQFF.

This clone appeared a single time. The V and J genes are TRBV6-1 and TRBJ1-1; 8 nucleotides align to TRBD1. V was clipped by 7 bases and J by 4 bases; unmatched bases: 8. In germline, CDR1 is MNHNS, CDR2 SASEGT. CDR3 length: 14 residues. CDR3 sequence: CASTSGGRGTEAFF. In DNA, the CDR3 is TGTGCCAGCACCTCAGGGGGCCGCGGCACTGAAGCTTTCTTT.

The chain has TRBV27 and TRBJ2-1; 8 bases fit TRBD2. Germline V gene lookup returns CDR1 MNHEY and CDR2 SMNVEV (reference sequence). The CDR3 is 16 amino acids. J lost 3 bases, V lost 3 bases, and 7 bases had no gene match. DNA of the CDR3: TGTGCCAGCAGTTTGTCTACTAGCGGACTCTACAATGAGCAGTTCTTC. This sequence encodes CASSLSTSGLYNEQFF.